The source of this T cell receptor (beta chain) is a study of cytomegalovirus exposure and HLA in healthy donors. Between the trimmed V and J ends, which lost 3 bases and 10 bases, there was a span of 23 bases. CDR3 length equals 17 residues. Per the germline V gene, CDR1 is SGHRS and CDR2 is YFSETQ. Vbeta (60) and Jbeta (13) primers were used in the PCR. Libraries were prepared by immunoSEQ multiplex PCR; TCRdb keeps only in-frame clonotypes and omits some of them. The sample includes 200,000 or so clones, approximately 70% seen only once; the top ten take about 2.8%. This chain joins TRBV5-1 and TRBJ1-6; D is ambiguous. This receptor was taken from a man aged 35-49 years in good health and CMV-seropositive. Sequencing was done on a sample of PBMCs. The DNA of the CDR3 is TGCGCCAGCAGCTCACCCGCCGGCTTGTCGACGGGATCACCCCTCCACTTT. Its translation is CASSSPAGLSTGSPLHF.